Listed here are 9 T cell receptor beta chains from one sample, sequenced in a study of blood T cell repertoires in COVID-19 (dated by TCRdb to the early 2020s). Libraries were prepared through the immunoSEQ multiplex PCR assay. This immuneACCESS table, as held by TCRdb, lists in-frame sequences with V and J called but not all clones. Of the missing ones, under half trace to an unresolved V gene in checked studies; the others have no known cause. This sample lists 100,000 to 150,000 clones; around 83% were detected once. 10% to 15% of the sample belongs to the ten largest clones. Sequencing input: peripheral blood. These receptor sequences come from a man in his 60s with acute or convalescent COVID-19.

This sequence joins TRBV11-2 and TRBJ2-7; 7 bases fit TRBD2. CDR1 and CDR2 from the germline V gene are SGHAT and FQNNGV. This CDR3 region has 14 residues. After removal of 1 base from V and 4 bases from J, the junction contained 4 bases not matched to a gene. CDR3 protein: CASSLAGGGYEQYF. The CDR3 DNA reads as TGTGCCAGCAGCTTAGCGGGAGGAGGGTACGAGCAGTACTTC. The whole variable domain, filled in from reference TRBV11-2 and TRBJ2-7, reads EAGVAQSPRYKIIEKRQSVAFWCNPISGHATLYWYQQILGQGPKLLIQFQNNGVVDDSQLPKDRFSAERLKGVDSTLKIQPAKLEDSAVYLCASSLAGGGYEQYFGPGTRLTVT.

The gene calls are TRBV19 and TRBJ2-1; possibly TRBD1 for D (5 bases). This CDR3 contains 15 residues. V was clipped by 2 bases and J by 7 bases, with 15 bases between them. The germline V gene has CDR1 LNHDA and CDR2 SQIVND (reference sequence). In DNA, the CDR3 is TGTGCCAGTAGTATACAGGGTTTTAGTTGGAATGAGCAGTTCTTC. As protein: CASSIQGFSWNEQFF. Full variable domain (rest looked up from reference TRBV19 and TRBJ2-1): DGGITQSPKYLFRKEGQNVTLSCEQNLNHDAMYWYRQDPGQGLRLIYYSQIVNDFQKGDIAEGYSVSREKKESFPLTVTSAQKNPTAFYLCASSIQGFSWNEQFFGPGTRLTVL.

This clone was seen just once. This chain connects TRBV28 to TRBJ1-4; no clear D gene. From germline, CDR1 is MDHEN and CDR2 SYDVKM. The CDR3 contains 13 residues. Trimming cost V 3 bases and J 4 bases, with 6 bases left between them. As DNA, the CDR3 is TGTGCCAGCAGTTTTCCCGTTAATGAAAAACTGTTTTTT. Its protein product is CASSFPVNEKLFF. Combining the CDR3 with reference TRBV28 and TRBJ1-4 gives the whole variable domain DVKVTQSSRYLVKRTGEKVFLECVQDMDHENMFWYRQDPGLGLRLIYFSYDVKMKEKGDIPEGYSVSREKKERFSLILESASTNQTSMYLCASSFPVNEKLFFGSGTQLSVL.

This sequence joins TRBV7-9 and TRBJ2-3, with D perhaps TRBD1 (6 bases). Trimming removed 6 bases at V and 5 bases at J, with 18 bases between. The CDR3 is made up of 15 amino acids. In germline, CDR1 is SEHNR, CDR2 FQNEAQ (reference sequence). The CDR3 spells CASSLQGWGEDTQYF. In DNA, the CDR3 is TGTGCCAGCAGTCTCCAGGGGTGGGGTGAAGATACGCAGTATTTT.

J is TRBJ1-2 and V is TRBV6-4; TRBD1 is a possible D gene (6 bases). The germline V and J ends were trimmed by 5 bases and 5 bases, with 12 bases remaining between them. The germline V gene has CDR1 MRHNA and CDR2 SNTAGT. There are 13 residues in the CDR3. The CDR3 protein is CASSPGGPYGYTF. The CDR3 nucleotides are TGTGCCAGCAGTCCCGGGGGGCCGTATGGCTACACCTTC.

The CDR3 coding sequence is TGTGCCAGCAGCCAAGATAAGGGAGGGACTAGGCCCTTTCTGACGCAGTATTTT. This encodes CASSQDKGGTRPFLTQYF. V usage is TRBV3-1 (or the pseudogene TRBV3-2) and J usage is TRBJ2-3; 8 bases agree with TRBD2. The trim removed 0 bases at V and 9 bases at J, leaving 17 bases unmatched. CDR3 length: 18 residues. Germline V gene data show CDR1 as LGHDT and CDR2 as YNNKEL (reference sequence).

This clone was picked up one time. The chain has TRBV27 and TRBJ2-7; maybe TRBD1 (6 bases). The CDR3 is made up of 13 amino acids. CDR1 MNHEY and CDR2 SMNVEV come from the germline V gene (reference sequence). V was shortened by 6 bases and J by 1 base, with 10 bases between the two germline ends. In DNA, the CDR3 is TGTGCCAGCAGAAGACAGGATTCCTACGAGCAGTACTTC. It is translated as CASRRQDSYEQYF.

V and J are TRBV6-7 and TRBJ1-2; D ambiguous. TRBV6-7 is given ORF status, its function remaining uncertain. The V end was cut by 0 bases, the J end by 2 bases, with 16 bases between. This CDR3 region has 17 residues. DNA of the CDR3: TGTGCCAGCAGTTACTCGCCCCCGAGACACAGCAACTATGGCTACACCTTC. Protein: CASSYSPPRHSNYGYTF.

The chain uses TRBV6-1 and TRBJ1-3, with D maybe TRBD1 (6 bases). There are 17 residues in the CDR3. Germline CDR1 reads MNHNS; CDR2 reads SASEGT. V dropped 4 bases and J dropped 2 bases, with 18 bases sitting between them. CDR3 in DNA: TGTGCCAGCAGTGTATATCAGGGGACCGCGACTGGAAACACCATATATTTT. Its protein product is CASSVYQGTATGNTIYF.